The 21 T cell receptor beta chains below all came from one sample that was sequenced in a study of Ad26.COV2.S vaccination and SARS-CoV-2 variants. Treatment: over 15 received Ad26.COV2.S at low or high dose, single or two shots; about 5 received placebo; per-sample allocation not given. Material that was analyzed had been drawn on day 63 after the first vaccine or placebo injection. Sequenced by immunoSEQ multiplex PCR; TCRdb stores in-frame clones only, minus some. The sample contains some 520,000 clones, approximately 88% of which appear only once. The input for sequencing was peripheral blood, taken in a trial of Ad26.COV2.S vaccine versus placebo. These receptors originate from a person between 18 and 60 years old who received the Ad26.COV2.S COVID-19 vaccine or a placebo.

This chain connects TRBV30 to TRBJ2-1, with 9 bases matching TRBD2. The V gene end was trimmed by 3 bases and the J gene end by 7 bases; junction bases not matched to a gene: 13. The CDR3 is made up of 16 amino acids. The germline V gene encodes CDR1 GTSNPN and CDR2 SVGIG (reference sequence). The CDR3 spells CAWSRPVSSGINEQFF. Here the CDR3 DNA reads TGTGCCTGGAGCCGACCCGTATCTAGCGGGATAAATGAGCAGTTCTTC.

The CDR3 bases are TGTGCCAGCAGCCTGGGCTCTGGGGCCAACGTCCTGACTTTC. It is translated as CASSLGSGANVLTF. The chain has TRBV3-1 (or the pseudogene TRBV3-2) and TRBJ2-6; no clear D gene. Germline CDR1 reads LGHDT; CDR2 reads YNNKEL (reference sequence). The length of the CDR3 is 14 residues. Deletions cut 4 bases from V and 0 bases from J, with 4 bases between.

V gene TRBV23-1 combines with J gene TRBJ2-1; 7 positions match TRBD2. TRBV23-1 falls under the ORF class, with uncertain function. J gave up 12 bases and V 6 bases, and 11 bases lay outside the gene matches. The CDR3 contains 13 residues. CDR3 nucleotide sequence: TGCGCCAGCAGCCCGAATGTTTCGGGGGGGCAGTTCTTC. This encodes CASSPNVSGGQFF.

The J gene is TRBJ1-4, the V gene TRBV7-2; possibly TRBD1 for D (5 bases). The CDR3 is 15 amino acids. Germline CDR1 SGHTA, CDR2 FQGNSA. V lost 2 bases and J 8 bases, leaving 15 bases between the germline ends. The CDR3 loop reads CASSLLARVNEKLFF. The CDR3, as DNA: TGTGCCAGCAGCTTATTGGCCAGGGTCAACGAAAAACTGTTTTTT.

The chain carries TRBV5-1 and TRBJ2-2; perhaps D is TRBD1 or TRBD2 (6 bases each). V dropped 2 bases and J dropped 3 bases, with 11 bases sitting between them. The CDR3 runs 15 residues. Germline V CDR1 and CDR2: SGHRS, YFSETQ. The CDR3 nucleotides read TGCGCCAGCAGCTTAGGGGGAGGCTACACCGGGGAGCTGTTTTTT. Protein product: CASSLGGGYTGELFF. Full variable domain (remainder filled in from reference TRBV5-1 and TRBJ2-2): KAGVTQTPRYLIKTRGQQVTLSCSPISGHRSVSWYQQTPGQGLQFLFEYFSETQRNKGNFPGRFSGRQFSNSRSEMNVSTLELGDSALYLCASSLGGGYTGELFFGEGSRLTVL.

V gene TRBV10-3 combines with J gene TRBJ1-6; no clear D. V gave up 4 bases and J gave up 8 bases, with 15 bases separating them. CDR1 and CDR2 (germline): ENHRY, SYGVKD. This CDR3 contains 15 residues. The CDR3 nucleotides read TGTGCCATCAGTGGGCACAGCCCCAAGGATTCACCCCTCCACTTT. It encodes CAISGHSPKDSPLHF.

Only a few counts were recorded for this clone. This chain uses TRBV3-1 (or the pseudogene TRBV3-2) with TRBJ1-6; D gene uncertain. The V end was cut by 1 base, the J end by 6 bases, with 10 bases between. The CDR3 is made up of 15 amino acids. CDR1 and CDR2 from the germline V gene are LGHDT and YNNKEL (reference sequence). The CDR3 DNA sequence: TGTGCCAGCAGCCAAGGGACGGGTCCTAATTCACCCCTCCACTTT. Encoded protein: CASSQGTGPNSPLHF.

The chain has TRBV3-1 (or the pseudogene TRBV3-2) and TRBJ1-5; TRBD1 is a possible D gene (6 bases). This CDR3 has 14 amino acids. Germline loops: CDR1 LGHDT, CDR2 YNNKEL (reference sequence). The V end was cut by 3 bases, the J end by 4 bases, with 10 bases between. In DNA, the CDR3 is TGTGCCAGCAGCCAGAATCAGGGGAATCAGCCCCAGCATTTT. Its translation: CASSQNQGNQPQHF.

This chain links TRBV28 with TRBJ2-1, with 12 bases fitting TRBD2. Germline V gene sequence: CDR1 MDHEN, CDR2 SYDVKM. The CDR3 totals 16 residues. V lost 4 bases, J lost 6 bases, and 7 bases stayed unmatched. CDR3 residues: CASSSNRGLAGNEQFF. Written as DNA, the CDR3 is TGTGCCAGCAGTTCGAACCGGGGACTAGCGGGCAATGAGCAGTTCTTC.

J is TRBJ1-5 and V is TRBV28; perhaps TRBD1 as D (6 bases). CDR1 and CDR2 from the germline V gene are MDHEN and SYDVKM. The CDR3 length is 13 residues. Trimming shortened V by 5 bases and J by 7 bases, and 12 bases separated the two germline ends. The CDR3 sequence: CASSTGAGQPQHF. The CDR3 DNA reads as TGTGCCAGCAGTACGGGGGCTGGGCAGCCCCAGCATTTT.

V gene TRBV9 combines with J gene TRBJ2-1; 8 nucleotides line up with TRBD2. Looked up from germline, CDR1 is SGDLS and CDR2 is YYNGEE. This CDR3 has 16 residues. V shed 0 bases and J 3 bases; nucleotides not matched to a gene: 5. The CDR3 DNA follows: TGTGCCAGCAGCGTAGAAGAACTAGCGGTCTACAATGAGCAGTTCTTC. Protein: CASSVEELAVYNEQFF.

This chain uses TRBV6-2 or TRBV6-3 with TRBJ1-1; D possibly corresponds to TRBD1 (5 bases). The CDR3 is 13 amino acids. Trimming took 1 base from V and 3 from J, leaving 6 bases between them. Germline V gives CDR1 MNHEY, CDR2 SVGEGT. CDR3 amino acids: CASSYLGDTEAFF. CDR3 DNA: TGTGCCAGCAGTTACTTGGGGGACACTGAAGCTTTCTTT.

The rearrangement uses TRBV3-1 (or the pseudogene TRBV3-2) and TRBJ2-7; 9 nucleotides agree with TRBD1. CDR1 LGHDT and CDR2 YNNKEL come from the germline V gene (reference sequence). The CDR3 contains 13 residues. The V gene end was trimmed by 5 bases and the J gene end by 5 bases; junction bases not matched to a gene: 4. CDR3 sequence: CASSRGQGHEQYF. CDR3 bases: TGTGCCAGCAGCAGGGGACAGGGCCACGAGCAGTACTTC.

This clone was seen a single time. The CDR3 nucleotides read TGTGCCAGCGGGCAAGCGGGAGGGAAGGCAGATACGCAGTATTTT. This sequence encodes CASGQAGGKADTQYF. This chain joins TRBV7-2 and TRBJ2-3; TRBD2 agrees at 10 bases. The length of the CDR3 is 15 residues. V dropped 8 bases and J dropped 4; count of bases not matched to a gene: 9. Per the germline V gene, CDR1 is SGHTA and CDR2 is FQGNSA.

CDR3 loop: CASSELRDRDNTGELFF. CDR3 nucleotides: TGTGCCAGCAGTGAACTCCGGGACAGAGATAACACCGGGGAGCTGTTTTTT. The chain joins TRBV28 to TRBJ2-2; 7 positions agree with TRBD1. The CDR3 covers 17 residues. J was trimmed by 2 bases and V by 5 bases; bases with no gene match: 11. From germline, CDR1 is MDHEN and CDR2 SYDVKM.

This chain joins TRBV28 and TRBJ2-7; 9 bases are shared with TRBD2. The CDR3 is 16 amino acids. The J segment lost 5 bases and the V segment lost 7 bases, leaving 15 bases of the junction unmatched. CDR1 and CDR2 from the germline V gene are MDHEN and SYDVKM. The CDR3 bases are TGTGCCAGCAATCCTAGTAGGCGGGAGGGGTCCCACGAGCAGTACTTC. The encoded protein is CASNPSRREGSHEQYF.

This clone has a single count. J is TRBJ2-7 and V is TRBV11-2; D may match TRBD1 or TRBD2 (5 bases each). The CDR3 is 12 residues long. Germline CDR1 is SGHAT and CDR2 is FQNNGV. Trimming pared 5 bases from V and 7 bases from J, leaving 12 bases between. The CDR3 DNA reads TGTGCCAGCAGCCTAGGGACGGGGGAGCAGTACTTC. It yields the protein CASSLGTGEQYF.

The J gene is TRBJ1-1, the V gene TRBV6-5, with D uncertain. V shed 0 bases and J shed 1 base, with 9 bases lying between them. The CDR3 covers 15 residues. The germline V gene has CDR1 MNHEY and CDR2 SVGAGI. The CDR3 DNA is TGTGCCAGCAGTTACTCGACAAAGAGGAACACTGAAGCTTTCTTT. The encoded protein is CASSYSTKRNTEAFF.

V gene TRBV7-3 combines with J gene TRBJ1-1, with D unclear. V lost 3 bases, J lost 3 bases, and 14 bases lay in between. The CDR3 has 15 amino acids. Germline values: CDR1 SGHTA, CDR2 FQGTGA. CDR3 protein: CASSFGRARDTEAFF. CDR3 coding DNA: TGTGCCAGCAGCTTCGGGAGGGCAAGGGACACTGAAGCTTTCTTT.

The J gene is TRBJ1-1, the V gene TRBV28; no firm D call. The CDR3 sequence is 12 residues long. V was shortened by 10 bases and J by 3 bases, with 12 bases between the two germline ends. CDR1 and CDR2 (germline): MDHEN, SYDVKM. The CDR3 is CATTYGDTEAFF. The DNA of the CDR3 is TGTGCCACCACTTATGGGGACACTGAAGCTTTCTTT.

The J gene is TRBJ1-2, the V gene TRBV6-5, with 8 nucleotides matching TRBD1. This CDR3 comprises 13 residues. The germline CDR1 and CDR2 sequences are MNHEY and SVGAGI. V shed 6 bases, J shed 6 bases, and the junction held 6 bases outside the gene matches. The CDR3 sequence: CASSQDRGDGYTF. In DNA, the CDR3 is TGTGCCAGCAGCCAAGACAGGGGAGATGGCTACACCTTC.